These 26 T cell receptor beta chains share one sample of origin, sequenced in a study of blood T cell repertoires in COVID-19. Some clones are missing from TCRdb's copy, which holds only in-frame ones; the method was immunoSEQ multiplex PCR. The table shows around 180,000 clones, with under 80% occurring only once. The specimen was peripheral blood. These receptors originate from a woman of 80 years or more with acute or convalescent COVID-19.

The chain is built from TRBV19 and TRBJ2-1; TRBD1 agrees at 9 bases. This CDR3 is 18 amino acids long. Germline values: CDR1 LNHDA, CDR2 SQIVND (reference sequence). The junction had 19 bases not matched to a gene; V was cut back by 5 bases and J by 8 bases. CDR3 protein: CASSDFYAGTGLGYEQFF. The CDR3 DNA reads TGTGCCAGTAGTGATTTTTATGCCGGGACAGGGTTAGGGTATGAGCAGTTCTTC. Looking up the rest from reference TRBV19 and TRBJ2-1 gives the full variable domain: DGGITQSPKYLFRKEGQNVTLSCEQNLNHDAMYWYRQDPGQGLRLIYYSQIVNDFQKGDIAEGYSVSREKKESFPLTVTSAQKNPTAFYLCASSDFYAGTGLGYEQFFGPGTRLTVL.

The CDR3 bases are TGTGCCAGCTCATCATATGACGGGGACACTGAAGCTTTCTTT. Its translation is CASSSYDGDTEAFF. The chain couples TRBV18 to TRBJ1-1, with D uncertain. Germline V gives CDR1 KGHSH, CDR2 LQKENI. The CDR3 totals 14 residues. Trimming took off 5 bases at V and 3 bases at J, with 13 bases between the two ends.

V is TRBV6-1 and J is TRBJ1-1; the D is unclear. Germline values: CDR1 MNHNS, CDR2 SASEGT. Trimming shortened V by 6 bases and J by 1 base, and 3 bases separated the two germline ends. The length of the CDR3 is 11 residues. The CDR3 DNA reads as TGTGCCAGCAGAGCGAACACTGAAGCTTTCTTT. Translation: CASRANTEAFF.

The CDR3 DNA sequence: TGTGCCAGCAGCAACCGGGACAGCACCTACGAGCAGTACTTC. Protein product: CASSNRDSTYEQYF. The chain combines TRBV5-4 with TRBJ2-7; TRBD1 matches at 7 bases. Germline CDR1 reads SGHNT; CDR2 reads YYREEE (reference sequence). V lost 4 bases and J lost 2; bases outside the gene matches: 6. The CDR3 loop spans 14 amino acids. The full variable domain, rest sourced from reference TRBV5-4 and TRBJ2-7, is ETGVTQSPTHLIKTRGQQVTLRCSSQSGHNTVSWYQQALGQGPQFIFQYYREEENGRGNFPPRFSGLQFPNYSSELNVNALELDDSALYLCASSNRDSTYEQYFGPGTRLTVT.

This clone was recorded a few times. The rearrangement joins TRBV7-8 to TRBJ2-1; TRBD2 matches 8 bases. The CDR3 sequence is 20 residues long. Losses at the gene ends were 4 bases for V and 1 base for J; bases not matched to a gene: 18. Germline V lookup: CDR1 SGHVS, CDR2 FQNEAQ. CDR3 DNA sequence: TGTGCCAGCAGCTCATCCGGGACTAGAAGTATTGTCGGGTCCTACAATGAGCAGTTCTTC. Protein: CASSSSGTRSIVGSYNEQFF.

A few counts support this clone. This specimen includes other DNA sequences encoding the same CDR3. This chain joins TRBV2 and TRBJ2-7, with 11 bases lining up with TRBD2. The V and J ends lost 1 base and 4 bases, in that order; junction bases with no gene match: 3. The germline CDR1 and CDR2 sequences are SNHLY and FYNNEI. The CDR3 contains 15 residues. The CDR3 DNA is TGTGCCAGCAGTGAAGTAGCGGGAGGGCCGTACGAGCAGTACTTC. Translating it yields CASSEVAGGPYEQYF.

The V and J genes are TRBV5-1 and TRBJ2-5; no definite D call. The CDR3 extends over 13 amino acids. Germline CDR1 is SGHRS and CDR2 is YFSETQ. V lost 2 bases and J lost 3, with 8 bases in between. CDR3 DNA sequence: TGCGCCAGCAGCTTCACAGTGGAAGAGACCCAGTACTTC. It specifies CASSFTVEETQYF.

The DNA for the CDR3 is TGTGCCAGCAGCCACTCACTAGCGGGAGTCACCGGGGAGCTGTTTTTT. This gives the protein CASSHSLAGVTGELFF. V is TRBV3-1 (or the pseudogene TRBV3-2) and J is TRBJ2-2, with 11 bases that match TRBD2. After removal of 3 bases from V and 4 bases from J, the junction contained 4 bases not matched to a gene. In germline, CDR1 is LGHDT, CDR2 YNNKEL (reference sequence). The CDR3 sequence is 16 residues long.

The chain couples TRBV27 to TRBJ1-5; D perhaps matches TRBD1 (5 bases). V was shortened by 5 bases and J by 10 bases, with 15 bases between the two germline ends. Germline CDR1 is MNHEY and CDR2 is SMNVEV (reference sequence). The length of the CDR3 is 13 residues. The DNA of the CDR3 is TGTGCCAGCAGTGGGACGGGGGGAAGACCCCAGCATTTT. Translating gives CASSGTGGRPQHF.

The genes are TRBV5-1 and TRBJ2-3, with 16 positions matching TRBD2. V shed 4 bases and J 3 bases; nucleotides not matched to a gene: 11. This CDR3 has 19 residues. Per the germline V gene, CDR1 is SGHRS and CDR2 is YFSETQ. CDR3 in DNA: TGCGCCAGCAGCGCCCCGGGACTAGCGGGAGGGTACCGAACAGATACGCAGTATTTT. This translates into CASSAPGLAGGYRTDTQYF.

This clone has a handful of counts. The CDR3 bases are TGTGCAAGTCGCCGAAGGCCCCCAGCGGGGGTCTACGAGCAGTACTTC. Its protein is CASRRRPPAGVYEQYF. The rearrangement links TRBV12-2 to TRBJ2-7; the D call of TRBD2 is as the table states it, not checked on the DNA. TRBV12-2 is deemed a pseudogene. This CDR3 spans 16 amino acids.

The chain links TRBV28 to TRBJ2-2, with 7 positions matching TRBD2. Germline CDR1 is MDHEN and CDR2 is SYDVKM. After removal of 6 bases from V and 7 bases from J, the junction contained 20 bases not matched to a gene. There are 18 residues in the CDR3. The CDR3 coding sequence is TGTGCCAGCAGGGTCGGGGGAGCGGGACCCATAGTCGGCGGGGAGCTGTTTTTT. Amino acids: CASRVGGAGPIVGGELFF.

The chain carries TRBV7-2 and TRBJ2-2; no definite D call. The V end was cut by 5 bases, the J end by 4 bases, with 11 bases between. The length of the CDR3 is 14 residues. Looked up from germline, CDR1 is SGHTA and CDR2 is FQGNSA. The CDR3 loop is CASSNSFGTGELFF. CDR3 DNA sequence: TGTGCCAGCAGCAATAGCTTTGGCACCGGGGAGCTGTTTTTT.

The CDR3 loop reads CASSQGLRNYGYTF. In nucleotides, the CDR3 is TGCGCCAGCAGCCAAGGTCTCAGAAACTATGGCTACACCTTC. This sequence joins TRBV4-1 and TRBJ1-2; no definite D call. CDR1 MGHRA and CDR2 YSYEKL come from the germline V gene. The CDR3 covers 14 residues. V was clipped by 1 base and J by 2 bases, with 8 bases between them.

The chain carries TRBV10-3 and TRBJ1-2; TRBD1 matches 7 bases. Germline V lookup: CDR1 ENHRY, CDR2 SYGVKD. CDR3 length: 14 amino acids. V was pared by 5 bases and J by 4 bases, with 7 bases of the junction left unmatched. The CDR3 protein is CAISWDSDVYGYTF. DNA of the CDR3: TGTGCCATCAGTTGGGACAGCGACGTCTATGGCTACACCTTC.

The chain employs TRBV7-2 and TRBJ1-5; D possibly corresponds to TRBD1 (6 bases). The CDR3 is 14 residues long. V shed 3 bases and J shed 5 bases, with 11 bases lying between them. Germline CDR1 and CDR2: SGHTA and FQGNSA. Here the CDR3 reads CASSFRQVYQPQHF. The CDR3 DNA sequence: TGTGCCAGCAGCTTTAGACAGGTTTATCAGCCCCAGCATTTT.

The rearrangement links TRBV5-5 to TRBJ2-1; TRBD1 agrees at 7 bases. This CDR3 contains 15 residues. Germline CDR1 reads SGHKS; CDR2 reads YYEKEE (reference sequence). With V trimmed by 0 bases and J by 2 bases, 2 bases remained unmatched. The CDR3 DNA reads TGTGCCAGCAGCTTGGACAGGGGAACCTACAATGAGCAGTTCTTC. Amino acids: CASSLDRGTYNEQFF.

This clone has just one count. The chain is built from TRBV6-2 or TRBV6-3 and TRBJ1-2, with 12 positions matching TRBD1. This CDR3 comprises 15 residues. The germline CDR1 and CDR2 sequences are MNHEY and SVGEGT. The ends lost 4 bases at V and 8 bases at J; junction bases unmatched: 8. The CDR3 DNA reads TGTGCCAGCAGTTTTTCGGGACAGGGGGCGCGCGGCTACACCTTC. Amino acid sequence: CASSFSGQGARGYTF.

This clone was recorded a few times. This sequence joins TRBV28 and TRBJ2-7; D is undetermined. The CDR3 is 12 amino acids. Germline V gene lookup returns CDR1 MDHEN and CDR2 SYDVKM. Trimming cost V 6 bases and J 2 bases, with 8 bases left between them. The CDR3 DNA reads TGTGCCAGCAGAACTAAGACCTACGAGCAGTACTTC. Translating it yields CASRTKTYEQYF.

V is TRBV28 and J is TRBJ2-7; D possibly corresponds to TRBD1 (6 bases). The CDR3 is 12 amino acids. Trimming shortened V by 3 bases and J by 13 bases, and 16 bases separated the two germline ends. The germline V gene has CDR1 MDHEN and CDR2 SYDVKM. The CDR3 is CASSFDDRWAYF. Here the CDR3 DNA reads TGTGCCAGCAGTTTCGACGACAGGTGGGCCTACTTC.

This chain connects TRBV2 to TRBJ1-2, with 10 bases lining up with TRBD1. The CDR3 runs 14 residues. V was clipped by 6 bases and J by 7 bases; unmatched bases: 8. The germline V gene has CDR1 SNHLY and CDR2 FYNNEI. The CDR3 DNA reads TGTGCCAGCAGGACCGGGACAGGGGTTGGTGGCTACACCTTC. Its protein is CASRTGTGVGGYTF.

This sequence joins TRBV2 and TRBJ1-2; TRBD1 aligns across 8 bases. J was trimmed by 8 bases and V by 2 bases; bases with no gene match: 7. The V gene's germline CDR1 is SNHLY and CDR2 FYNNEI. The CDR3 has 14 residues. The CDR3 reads CASSERQGFGGYTF. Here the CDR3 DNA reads TGTGCCAGCAGTGAAAGACAGGGGTTCGGCGGCTACACCTTC.

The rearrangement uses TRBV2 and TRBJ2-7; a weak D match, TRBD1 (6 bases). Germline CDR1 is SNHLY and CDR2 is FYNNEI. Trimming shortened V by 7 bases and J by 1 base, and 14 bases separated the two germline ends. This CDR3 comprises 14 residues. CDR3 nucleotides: TGTGCCAGCATCCCGGGACACGGTTCCTACGAGCAGTACTTC. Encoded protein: CASIPGHGSYEQYF.

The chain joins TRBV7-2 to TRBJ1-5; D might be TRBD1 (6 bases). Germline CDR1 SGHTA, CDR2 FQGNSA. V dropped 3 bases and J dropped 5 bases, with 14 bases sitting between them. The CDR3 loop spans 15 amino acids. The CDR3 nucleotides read TGTGCCAGCAGCTTTGTACAGGGACGAGATCAGCCCCAGCATTTT. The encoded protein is CASSFVQGRDQPQHF.

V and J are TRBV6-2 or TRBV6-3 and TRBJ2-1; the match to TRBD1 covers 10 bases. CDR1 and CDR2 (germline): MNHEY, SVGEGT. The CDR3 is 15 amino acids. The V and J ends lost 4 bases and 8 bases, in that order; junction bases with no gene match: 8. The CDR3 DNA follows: TGTGCCAGCAGTTTTCTGGGACAGGGGAACCATGAGCAGTTCTTC. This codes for CASSFLGQGNHEQFF.

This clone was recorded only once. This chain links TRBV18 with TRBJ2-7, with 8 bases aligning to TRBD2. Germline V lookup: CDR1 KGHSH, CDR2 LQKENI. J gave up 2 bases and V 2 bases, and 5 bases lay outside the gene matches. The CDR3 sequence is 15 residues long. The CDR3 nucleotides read TGTGCCAGCTCACCATCAAGCGGGGGACCCTACGAGCAGTACTTC. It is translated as CASSPSSGGPYEQYF.